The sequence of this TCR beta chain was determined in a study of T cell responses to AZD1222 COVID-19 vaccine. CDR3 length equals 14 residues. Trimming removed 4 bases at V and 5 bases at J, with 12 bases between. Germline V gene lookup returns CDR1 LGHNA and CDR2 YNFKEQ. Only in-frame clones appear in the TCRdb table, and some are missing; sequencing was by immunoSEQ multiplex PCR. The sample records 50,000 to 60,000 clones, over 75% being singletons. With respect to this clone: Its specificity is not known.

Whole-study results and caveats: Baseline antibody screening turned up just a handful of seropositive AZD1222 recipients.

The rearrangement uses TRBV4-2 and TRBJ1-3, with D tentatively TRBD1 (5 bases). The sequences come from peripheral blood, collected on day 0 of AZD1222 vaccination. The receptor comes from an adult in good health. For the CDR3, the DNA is TGTGCCAGCAGCCCGAGGGAGGGGCGAAACACCATATATTTT. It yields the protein CASSPREGRNTIYF.